This T cell receptor (beta chain) emerged from a study of blood T cell repertoires in COVID-19 (dated by TCRdb to about 2020). Some background on the complete study: The collaborator samples originated in the United States, Italy and Spain and spanned the acute and convalescent phases of COVID-19. The samples were drawn from two sources: the first 160 participants of the ongoing ImmuneRACE study, and 1,200 or so subjects contributed by 6 global collaborators. The prospective study material was composed of cDNA or gDNA derived from T cells, B-cell-depleted T cells, or PBMCs. The sample metadata nearly always contained a de-identified subject ID, COVID-19 status, age in years and sex. The repertoires were made available in a free public database intended to serve as a resource for research on the immune response to SARS-CoV-2. Subjects who had been exposed to COVID-19, were actively infected with it, or had recovered from it provided the deeply sampled blood TCRbeta repertoires that made up the dataset. Where available, HLA class I and class II types were taken from metadata supplied by the sample provider and were not determined by assay-based typing.

TCRbeta CDR3 regions were amplified from genomic DNA using the immunoSEQ Assay, a bias-controlled multiplex PCR. As for the authors' bioinformatics: The number of nucleated cells in each sample was estimated from the amplification of reference gene primers within the assay. Sequence reads were collapsed and filtered to measure the absolute abundance of every unique TCRbeta CDR3 rearrangement. For each sample, productive Simpson clonality was calculated by taking the square root of Simpson's diversity index across productive rearrangements. TCRdb's version of the immuneACCESS table is confined to in-frame rearrangements and falls short of the full clone set. An unresolved V gene accounts for under half of the shortfall where checked; the remainder is of unknown origin. V, J and clone size were drawn from that table, and D and trimming were deduced from the DNA. The sample profile shows approximately 240,000 clones; 70% to 90% of them were found once. 2.1% of the sample rests with the top ten.

Another Seattle source contributed samples from volunteer blood donors who had recovered from COVID-19. Collaborating institutions collected whole blood in K2EDTA tubes following their own protocols. For TCRbeta analysis, collaborators shipped samples in one of three forms: frozen whole blood, isolated PBMCs, or DNA extracted from either of those sample types. A note on this clone: The antigen it binds to is not known. No much larger clone is present one base from it, and per-base qualities are unavailable.

Inclusive of the bounding cysteine and phenylalanine, the CDR3 is 16 residues long. Only the CDR3 DNA stays, 48 bases, in frame from base 1. The trim is 2 bases for V and 0 bases for J, with a gap of 13 bases between the germline ends. CDR1 and CDR2 are read off the germline V gene as SGHDT and YYEEEE. Beyond this particular receptor, the publication reports: How much clinical and demographic metadata was included differed by source and by participant, and the metadata was provided uncurated.

Specimen: peripheral blood. Recombination connected TRBV5-6 to TRBJ2-3; a tentative D call is TRBD1 (5 bases match). The TCR sequence derives from a woman in her thirties or forties who had recovered from COVID-19. The CDR3 amino acid sequence is: CASSLLPGLSTDTQYF. The nucleotides read TGTGCCAGCAGCTTACTGCCAGGGCTTAGCACAGATACGCAGTATTTT.